The clone carrying this T cell receptor (beta chain) has just one count. These data are taken from a study of blood T cell repertoires in COVID-19. CDR3 length: 14 amino acids. V gave up 3 bases and J gave up 5 bases, with 8 bases separating them. Germline V CDR1 and CDR2: LGHDT, YNNKEL (reference sequence). As processed by the authors: Amplifying reference gene primers gave estimates of nucleated cell counts. Some clones are missing from TCRdb's copy, which holds only in-frame ones; the method was immunoSEQ multiplex PCR. V and J calls and clone size follow that table, whereas D and trimming were derived from the DNA. Here the sample spans 150,000 to 200,000 clones, around 80% being singletons. Recovered status in Cohort 3 required two negative PCRs, clearance, or symptom resolution.

The receptor comes from a woman in her forties or fifties who had recovered from COVID-19. J is TRBJ1-6 and V is TRBV3-1 (or the pseudogene TRBV3-2); D call uncertain. The specimen was PBMCs or T cells enriched from blood (not recorded which). CDR3 DNA sequence: TGTGCCAGCAGCCATTCGCAGGATAATTCACCCCTCCACTTT. It yields the protein CASSHSQDNSPLHF.